This TCR beta chain comes out of a study of T cell responses to AZD1222 COVID-19 vaccine. Looking at the study overall: Second doses were pooled across both intervals (about 4 or about 12 weeks). The study, taken as a whole, reports: Reports say nearly half of spike-specific TCRs go after unmutated variant regions. There were mostly white British donors and more females than males, and clonal diversity was possibly underestimated. Vaccine-associated CD4 TCRs ranged over spike, dominating at 160-218 and 743-854.

Trimming removed 5 bases from V and 4 bases from J, with 7 bases in between. Germline V gene sequence: CDR1 KGHDR, CDR2 SFDVKD. The CDR3 is made up of 12 amino acids. Profiled with immunoSEQ multiplex PCR; TCRdb holds only in-frame clones, not every one. Of some 47,000 clones in the sample, 83% were seen once. About this clone: Antigen: not known.

The TCR comes from an adult in good health. The rearrangement uses TRBV24-1 and TRBJ1-2; D not resolved. This specimen consisted of peripheral blood, obtained on day 0 of AZD1222 vaccination. CDR3 amino acids: CATSGEGYGYTF. The CDR3 coding sequence is TGTGCCACCAGTGGTGAAGGCTATGGCTACACCTTC.